The entry that follows covers one T cell receptor (beta chain) sequence. Time point reported: cycle 4 day 1 (C4D1), after 5 to 7 weeks of nivolumab. The patients all showed relapse after autologous stem cell transplantation, while their brentuximab vedotin exposure varied. Magnetic negative selection was used to purify CD4+ T cells from PBMCs that had been thawed. CDR3 length: 14 residues. Trimming shortened V by 5 bases and J by 7 bases, and 15 bases separated the two germline ends. The germline V gene encodes CDR1 MRHNA and CDR2 SNTAGT. Produced via immunoSEQ multiplex PCR; TCRdb's table is partial and in-frame only. The sample includes roughly 35,000 clones, 92% seen only once; the top ten take approximately 0.3%. This entry comes from a study of PD-1 blockade in classical Hodgkin lymphoma.

The source is a human donor with classical Hodgkin lymphoma. The input for sequencing was CD4+ T cells from blood, taken before the fourth cycle of nivolumab. The chain is built from TRBV6-4 and TRBJ1-5, with no clear D. CDR3 in amino acids: CASSPEYSYQPQHF. The CDR3 region has the DNA TGTGCCAGCAGTCCGGAATACTCTTACCAGCCCCAGCATTTT.